Shown below are 11 T cell receptor beta chains from a single sample sequenced in a study of shared clonotypes between healthy human individuals. It was CD45RO-negative cells, positively selected for CCR7, that made up naive CD8 cells, with terminally differentiated effector memory CD45RA+ cells excluded. Repertoires were generated with immunoSEQ multiplex PCR, while TCRdb's copy carries only in-frame clones and drops some. In the table there are over 800,000 clones, 92% of which are singletons. The sequenced sample consisted of naive CD8+ T cells sorted from blood. The receptor set was obtained from a man aged 25-40 years in good health.

The V and J genes are TRBV5-4 and TRBJ2-2; the D is unclear. Trimming took off 5 bases at V and 4 bases at J, with 9 bases between the two ends. Germline-derived CDR1 and CDR2 are SGHNT and YYREEE (reference sequence). The CDR3 covers 13 residues. The CDR3 bases are TGTGCCAGCAGTTCCTACTTCACCGGGGAGCTGTTTTTT. Amino acid sequence: CASSSYFTGELFF. Combining the CDR3 with reference TRBV5-4 and TRBJ2-2 gives the whole variable domain ETGVTQSPTHLIKTRGQQVTLRCSSQSGHNTVSWYQQALGQGPQFIFQYYREEENGRGNFPPRFSGLQFPNYSSELNVNALELDDSALYLCASSSYFTGELFFGEGSRLTVL.

The genes are TRBV28 and TRBJ2-1; 9 bases line up with TRBD2. The CDR3 spans 15 residues. Germline CDR1 MDHEN, CDR2 SYDVKM. Unmatched junction bases numbered 10, after V lost 6 bases and J lost 7 bases. CDR3 protein: CASSLGTSQANEQFF. The CDR3 region has the DNA TGTGCCAGCAGCCTTGGGACTAGCCAAGCGAATGAGCAGTTCTTC.

With regard to this clone: Other DNA sequences in the same sample also yield this CDR3. The V gene is TRBV27, the J gene TRBJ1-5; D remains unclear. Trimming removed 3 bases at V and 0 bases at J, with 3 bases between. Germline CDR1 and CDR2: MNHEY and SMNVEV (reference sequence). The CDR3 has 13 residues. Written as DNA, the CDR3 is TGTGCCAGCAGTTTGGATAGCAATCAGCCCCAGCATTTT. Its protein is CASSLDSNQPQHF.

The V call is TRBV13, the J call TRBJ1-5; TRBD1 might be the D (5 bases). Germline V gene sequence: CDR1 PRHDT, CDR2 FYEKMQ (reference sequence). V dropped 7 bases and J dropped 6 bases, with 16 bases sitting between them. The CDR3 loop spans 14 amino acids. The CDR3 reads CASKIWGYGQPQHF. CDR3 nucleotide sequence: TGTGCCAGCAAAATTTGGGGGTATGGTCAGCCCCAGCATTTT.

The chain couples TRBV4-1 to TRBJ1-2; 7 nucleotides align to TRBD1. CDR1 MGHRA and CDR2 YSYEKL come from the germline V gene. The ends lost 3 bases at V and 10 bases at J; junction bases unmatched: 5. This CDR3 contains 12 residues. Written as DNA, the CDR3 is TGCGCCAGCAGCCAGACAGGGTGGGACTACACCTTC. Translated, it gives CASSQTGWDYTF.

The gene calls are TRBV28 and TRBJ1-5; D might be TRBD1 (5 bases). The CDR3 consists of 14 residues. The germline gives CDR1 MDHEN, CDR2 SYDVKM. Trimming stripped 7 bases from V and 2 bases from J, with 12 bases between. CDR3 protein: CASIGGLGNQPQHF. CDR3 nucleotides: TGTGCCAGCATTGGGGGTCTTGGCAATCAGCCCCAGCATTTT.

The rearrangement uses TRBV11-2 and TRBJ2-7, with TRBD1 matching 9 bases. J was trimmed by 4 bases and V by 5 bases; bases with no gene match: 9. CDR1 is SGHAT and CDR2 is FQNNGV in the germline V gene. The CDR3 has 15 amino acids. The CDR3 is CASSPTGGKGYEQYF. The CDR3 coding sequence is TGTGCCAGCAGCCCTACAGGGGGCAAAGGGTACGAGCAGTACTTC.

CDR3 in amino acids: CASSWTGGLTDTQYF. The CDR3 DNA is TGCGCCAGCAGCTGGACAGGTGGTTTAACAGATACGCAGTATTTT. This chain connects TRBV5-1 to TRBJ2-3, with TRBD1 matching 7 bases. This CDR3 is 15 amino acids long. Germline CDR1 reads SGHRS; CDR2 reads YFSETQ. The ends lost 3 bases at V and 3 bases at J; junction bases unmatched: 7.

This clone has only a few counts. The CDR3 reads CASSMTSGITGELFF. The CDR3 DNA sequence: TGTGCCAGCAGCATGACTAGCGGGATCACCGGGGAGCTGTTTTTT. The J gene is TRBJ2-2, the V gene TRBV9; TRBD2 aligns across 11 bases. The CDR3 length is 15 residues. Trimming cost V 4 bases and J 4 bases; bases outside gene matches: 3. The germline V gene has CDR1 SGDLS and CDR2 YYNGEE.

The J gene is TRBJ2-1, the V gene TRBV15, with 12 bases identical to TRBD2. V was clipped by 1 base and J by 5 bases; unmatched bases: 3. This CDR3 is built from 16 residues. Germline V gives CDR1 LNHNV, CDR2 YYDKDF (reference sequence). CDR3 coding DNA: TGTGCCACCAGCAGAGGGCTAGCGGGAGGGGACAATGAGCAGTTCTTC. Translating it yields CATSRGLAGGDNEQFF.

The V call is TRBV15, the J call TRBJ2-1; possible D gene TRBD1, 6 bases. Per the germline V gene, CDR1 is LNHNV and CDR2 is YYDKDF (reference sequence). Trimming left V 0 bases short and J 2 bases short, with 14 bases between. The CDR3 totals 17 residues. The CDR3 DNA is TGTGCCACCAGCAGAGAGGGAGCAGGGGTGGCCTACAATGAGCAGTTCTTC. Translated, it gives CATSREGAGVAYNEQFF.